This T cell receptor beta chain was observed in a study of blood T cells in healthy people across ages (dated by TCRdb to between 2015 and 2016). Broadly, across the study: In model experiments, template switching captured about one uniquely barcoded TCR beta cDNA molecule for every two T cells. The study measured age-related changes in TCR beta repertoire diversity using deep sequencing normalized with unique cDNA molecular identifiers. The donors were divided into four age groups: young (average around 16 years), middle-aged (around 41), aged (under 70) and long-lived (roughly 82). Donors of different ages were randomly distributed across sequencing lanes to avoid experimental bias. The study analyzed two additional independent replicas of 1 million unique cDNA reads from the same blood draw for two donors, one aged 18 to 30 and one aged 80 or older.

Here is what the overall study found, with its caveats: Because profiling used bulk unsorted PBMCs, naive and antigen-experienced compartments could not be compared conclusively. As age increased, observed TCR beta diversity per million T cells dropped in a roughly linear way, and a significant reduction was already evident by age 40. There was a strong correlation between observed TCR beta diversity and the percentage of naive T cells measured by flow cytometry. Donor CMV infection status was unknown, potentially confounding age-related changes in expanded clonotypes. The long-lived group showed more naive CD4+ T cells, fewer expanded clones and increased TCR diversity than the aged group, suggesting age selection. Estimates of total diversity based on one million sequenced T cells were regarded as lower bounds and as underestimates.

Based on the germline V gene, the CDR1 and CDR2 sequences are SGHRS and YFSETQ. The CDR3 runs 13 residues from the cysteine to the phenylalanine. CDR3 DNA only is kept here, 39 bases in frame from base 1. Trimming takes 3 bases off V and 3 bases off J; junction bases not matched to a gene: 3. The library was built by means of 5' RACE. The listed sequencing device is Illumina HiSeq 2500. A second PCR of roughly 7 to 12 cycles was run with a J-beta primer mix and a sample-barcoded 5' primer. A unique molecular identifier was introduced onto each TCR beta cDNA molecule by a template-switch 5' adaptor carrying 12 random nucleotides. Each sample yielded at least 2.5 million CDR3-containing paired-end reads. The Mint cDNA synthesis kit, primed by a TRBC-specific oligonucleotide, was used to synthesize first-strand cDNA from all RNA. After uracil-DNA glycosylase treatment, a first 18-cycle PCR used universal primers M1SS and BC2_uni_R on all cDNA. Per the source publication's procedure: For normalization, 1 million high-quality reads were randomly selected from each sample, with every read carrying a distinct molecular identifier. Reads sharing molecular identifiers were discarded rather than binned into consensus sequences. MiTCR, set to a Q25 quality threshold and the strictest error-elimination algorithm, was used for CDR3 identification, clonotype clustering and error correction. A nonparametric unseen species model using Euler transformation provided a lower-bound estimate of total TCR beta diversity. TCRdb handled the public reads itself, with Q25 trimming in fastp and clone calling in MiXCR, and kept productive beta chains. Rows with one shared CDR3 protein collapse into an entry with the most common genes and DNA. These V and J calls derive from TCRdb rather than the authors' analysis. This sample has hundreds of thousands of distinct CDR3 sequences in its table, and approximately 50% of those were observed once. The ten largest make up about a third of the sample.

About this clonotype itself: The antigen it recognizes is unknown. A read error may be the cause here, since a much bigger clone is one base away.

The donors were 40 or so Caucasian individuals from Russia, aged 6 to 90 years, who were systemically healthy. Each donor gave about 9.7 milliliters of peripheral blood, drawn into EDTA-treated Vacutainer tubes. PBMCs were isolated by Ficoll-Paque density-gradient centrifugation, with at least 6 million obtained per sample. Trizol reagent was used to extract total RNA from PBMCs, with at least 5.5 micrograms per sample. For every donor, an aliquot of PBMCs went through flow cytometry to measure the percentages of naive CD45RAhigh/CD27high T cells. The receptor chain draws on TRBV5-1 and TRBJ2-7; 7 nucleotides in the junction match TRBD1. Sequencing was done on a sample of blood. This sequence was found in a woman aged 60 to 75 in good health. The CDR3 region: CASSWDRHYEQYF. The bases are TGCGCCAGCAGCTGGGACAGACACTACGAGCAGTACTTC.